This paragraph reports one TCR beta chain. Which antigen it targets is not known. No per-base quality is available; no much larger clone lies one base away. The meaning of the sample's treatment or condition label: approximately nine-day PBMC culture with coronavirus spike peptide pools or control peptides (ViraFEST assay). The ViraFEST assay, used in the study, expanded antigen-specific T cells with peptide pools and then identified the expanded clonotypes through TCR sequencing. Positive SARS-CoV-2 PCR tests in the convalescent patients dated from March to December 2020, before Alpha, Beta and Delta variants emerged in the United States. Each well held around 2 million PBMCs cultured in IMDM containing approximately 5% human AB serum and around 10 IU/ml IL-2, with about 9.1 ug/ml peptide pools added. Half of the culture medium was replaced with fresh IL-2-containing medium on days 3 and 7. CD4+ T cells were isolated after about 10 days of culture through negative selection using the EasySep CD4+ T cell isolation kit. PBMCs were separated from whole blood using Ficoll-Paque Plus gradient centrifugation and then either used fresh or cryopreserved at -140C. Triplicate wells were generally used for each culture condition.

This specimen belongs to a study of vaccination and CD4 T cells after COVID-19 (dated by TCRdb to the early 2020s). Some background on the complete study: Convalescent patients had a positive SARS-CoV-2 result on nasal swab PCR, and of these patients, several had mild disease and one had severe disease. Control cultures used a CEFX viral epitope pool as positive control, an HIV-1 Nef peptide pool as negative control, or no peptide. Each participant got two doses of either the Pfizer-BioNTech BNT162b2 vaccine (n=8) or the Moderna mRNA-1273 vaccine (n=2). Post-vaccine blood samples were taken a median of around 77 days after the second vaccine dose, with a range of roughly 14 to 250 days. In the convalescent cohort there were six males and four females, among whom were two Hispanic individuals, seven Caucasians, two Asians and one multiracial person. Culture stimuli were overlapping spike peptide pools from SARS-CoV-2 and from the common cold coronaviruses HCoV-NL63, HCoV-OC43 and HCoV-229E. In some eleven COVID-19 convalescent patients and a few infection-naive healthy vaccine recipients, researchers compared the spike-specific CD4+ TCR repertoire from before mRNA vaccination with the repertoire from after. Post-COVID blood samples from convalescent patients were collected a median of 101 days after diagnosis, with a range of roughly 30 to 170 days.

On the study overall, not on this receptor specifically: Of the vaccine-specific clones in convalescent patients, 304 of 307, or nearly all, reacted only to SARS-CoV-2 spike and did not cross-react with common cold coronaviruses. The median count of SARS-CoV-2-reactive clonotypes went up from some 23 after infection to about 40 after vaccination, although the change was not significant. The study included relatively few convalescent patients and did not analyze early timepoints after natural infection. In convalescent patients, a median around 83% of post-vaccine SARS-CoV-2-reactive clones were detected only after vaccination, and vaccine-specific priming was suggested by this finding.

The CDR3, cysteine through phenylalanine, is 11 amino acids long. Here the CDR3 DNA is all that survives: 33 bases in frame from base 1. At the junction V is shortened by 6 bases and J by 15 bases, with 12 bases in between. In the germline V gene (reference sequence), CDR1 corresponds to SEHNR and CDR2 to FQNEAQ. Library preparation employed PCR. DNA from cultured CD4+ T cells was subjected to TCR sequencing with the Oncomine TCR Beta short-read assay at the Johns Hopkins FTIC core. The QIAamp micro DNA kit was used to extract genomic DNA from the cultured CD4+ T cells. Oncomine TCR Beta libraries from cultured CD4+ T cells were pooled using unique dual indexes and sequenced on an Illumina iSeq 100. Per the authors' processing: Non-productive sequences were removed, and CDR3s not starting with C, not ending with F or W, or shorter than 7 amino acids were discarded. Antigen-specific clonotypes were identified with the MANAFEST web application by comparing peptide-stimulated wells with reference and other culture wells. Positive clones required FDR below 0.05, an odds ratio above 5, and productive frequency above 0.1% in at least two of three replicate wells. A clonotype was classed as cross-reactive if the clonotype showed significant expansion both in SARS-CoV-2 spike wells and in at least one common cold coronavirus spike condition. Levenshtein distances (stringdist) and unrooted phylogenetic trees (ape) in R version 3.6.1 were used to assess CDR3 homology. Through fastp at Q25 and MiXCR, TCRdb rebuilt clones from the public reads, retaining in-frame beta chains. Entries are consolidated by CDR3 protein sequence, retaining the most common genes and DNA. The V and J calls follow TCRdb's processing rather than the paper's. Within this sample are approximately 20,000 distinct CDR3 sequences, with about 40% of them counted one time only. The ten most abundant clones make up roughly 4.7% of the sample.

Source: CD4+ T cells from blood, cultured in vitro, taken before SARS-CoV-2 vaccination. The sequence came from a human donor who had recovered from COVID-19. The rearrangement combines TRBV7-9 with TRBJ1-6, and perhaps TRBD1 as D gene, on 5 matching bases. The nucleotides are TGTGCCAGCAGTGTCTCGGACATCCTCCACTTT. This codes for CASSVSDILHF. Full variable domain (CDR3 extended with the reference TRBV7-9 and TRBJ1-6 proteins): DTGVSQNPRHKITKRGQNVTFRCDPISEHNRLYWYRQTLGQGPEFLTYFQNEAQLEKSRLLSDRFSAERPKGSFSTLEIQRTEQGDSAMYLCASSVSDILHFGNGTRLTVT.